Below, 27 T cell receptor beta chains from the same sample are listed, as sequenced in a study of Graves' ophthalmopathy and Graves' hyperthyroidism. Amplification from RNA transcripts yielded the TCR beta CDR3 regions. Scientists carried out first-round RT-PCR using HTBI primers and then a second-round multiplex PCR. TCRdb reprocessed the multiplex PCR reads via MiXCR and lists one record per CDR3 protein. The sample has roughly 700,000 distinct CDR3 sequences; roughly 40% are singletons. What was sequenced was peripheral blood. The receptors stem from an adult man with Graves' ophthalmopathy.

This clonotype was observed a handful of times. The rearrangement joins TRBV7-9 to TRBJ2-7; D gene ambiguous. Trimming took 7 bases from V and 2 from J, leaving 24 bases between them. Germline V gene data show CDR1 as SEHNR and CDR2 as FQNEAQ (reference sequence). The CDR3 runs to 17 residues. The CDR3 coding sequence is TGTGCCAGCACCGATAGTCGCGGCCGATATGCTGCCTACGAGCAGTACTTC. Its protein is CASTDSRGRYAAYEQYF.

The chain recombines TRBV7-9 with TRBJ1-1; 9 nucleotides align to TRBD1. With V trimmed by 5 bases and J by 4 bases, 11 bases remained unmatched. Germline V gene lookup returns CDR1 SEHNR and CDR2 FQNEAQ (reference sequence). The CDR3 totals 16 residues. CDR3 sequence reads: CASSPGQGLFSTEAFF. The CDR3 DNA is TGTGCCAGCAGCCCGGGACAGGGCTTATTCTCCACTGAAGCTTTCTTT.

V usage is TRBV25-1 and J usage is TRBJ2-2; no clear D gene. The V gene lost 7 bases and the J gene lost 4 bases, with 16 bases spanning the gap. CDR3 size: 15 residues. From germline, CDR1 is MGHDK and CDR2 SYGVNS. The CDR3 sequence is CASTPDTRGTGELFF. The CDR3 DNA sequence: TGTGCCAGCACCCCCGACACCCGAGGCACCGGGGAGCTGTTTTTT.

This clonotype showed up just once. V is TRBV6-4 and J is TRBJ1-5; D is uncertain. The V end lost 4 bases, the J end lost 3 bases, and 10 bases lay between the germline ends. Germline values: CDR1 MRHNA, CDR2 SNTAGT. This CDR3 has 14 residues. CDR3 bases: TGTGCCAGCAGTGCTAGAGGGATCAATCAGCCCCAGCATTTT. It encodes CASSARGINQPQHF.

V is TRBV5-1 and J is TRBJ2-6; D is perhaps TRBD2 (6 bases). CDR1 is SGHRS, CDR2 YFSETQ, per germline. Trimming cost V 0 bases and J 11 bases, with 15 bases left between them. This CDR3 region has 15 residues. The CDR3 coding sequence is TGCGCCAGCAGCTTGGGGGAGGCAGGGACCTACGTCCTGACTTTC. As protein: CASSLGEAGTYVLTF.

The chain is built from TRBV7-2 and TRBJ2-7; D remains unclear. Deletions cut 4 bases from V and 2 bases from J, with 6 bases between. The CDR3 extends over 12 amino acids. CDR1 and CDR2 (germline): SGHTA, FQGNSA. CDR3 sequence (DNA): TGTGCCAGCAGCTCCTCCCCCTACGAGCAGTACTTC. Protein: CASSSSPYEQYF.

The chain links TRBV25-1 to TRBJ1-1; unclear D gene. The CDR3 covers 13 residues. Between the trimmed V and J ends, which lost 6 bases and 0 bases, there was a span of 8 bases. In germline, CDR1 is MGHDK, CDR2 SYGVNS. CDR3 in DNA: TGTGCCAGCAGACGGTACATGAACACTGAAGCTTTCTTT. Its translation is CASRRYMNTEAFF.

V usage is TRBV2 and J usage is TRBJ1-4, with 7 bases identical to TRBD1. Germline assignment: CDR1 SNHLY and CDR2 FYNNEI. Losses at the gene ends were 3 bases for V and 15 bases for J; bases not matched to a gene: 1. This CDR3 is 10 amino acids long. The CDR3 sequence: CASSDTGVFF. The CDR3 DNA reads TGTGCCAGCAGTGACACAGGGGTGTTTTTT.

This clonotype appeared many times. V usage is TRBV20-1 and J usage is TRBJ2-5, with a weak D call TRBD2 (6 bases). This CDR3 is 12 amino acids long. Germline CDR1 DFQATT, CDR2 SNEGSKA (reference sequence). Trimming removed 6 bases from V and 4 bases from J, with 12 bases in between. Written as DNA, the CDR3 is TGCAGTGCCGGGGACTCAGGAGAGACCCAGTACTTC. As protein: CSAGDSGETQYF.

This clonotype was counted at least ten times. The chain joins TRBV7-2 to TRBJ2-7, with 9 bases aligning to TRBD2. There are 14 residues in the CDR3. J gave up 4 bases and V 3 bases, and 4 bases lay outside the gene matches. Germline V lookup: CDR1 SGHTA, CDR2 FQGNSA. Written as DNA, the CDR3 is TGTGCCAGCAGCTTGTCCAGCGGGGGGTACGAGCAGTACTTC. Protein: CASSLSSGGYEQYF.

This clonotype was recorded at least ten times. This chain uses TRBV29-1 with TRBJ2-2; the D gene is possibly TRBD2 (6 bases). The germline CDR1 and CDR2 sequences are SQVTM and ANQGSEA. Trimming shortened V by 0 bases and J by 7 bases, and 12 bases separated the two germline ends. The CDR3 has 14 amino acids. As DNA, the CDR3 is TGCAGCGTTGAAGATCGGGGAGGCGGCGGGGAGCTGTTTTTT. It specifies CSVEDRGGGGELFF.

This clonotype was recorded only once. CDR3 sequence reads: CAIGTGDMGYTF. The CDR3 region has the DNA TGTGCCATCGGTACAGGGGACATGGGCTACACCTTC. V usage is TRBV10-3 and J usage is TRBJ1-2; 7 bases line up with TRBD1. Germline trimming cut 8 bases from V and 8 bases from J; bases unmatched to any gene: 8. The CDR3 covers 12 residues. Per the germline V gene, CDR1 is ENHRY and CDR2 is SYGVKD.

This CDR3 is CASLQAGRISNQPQHF. Here the CDR3 DNA reads TGTGCCAGTCTACAGGCCGGCAGGATCAGCAATCAGCCCCAGCATTTT. V gene TRBV19 combines with J gene TRBJ1-5; weak D call: TRBD1 (5 bases). The CDR3 has 16 amino acids. Germline V gives CDR1 LNHDA, CDR2 SQIVND (reference sequence). The germline V and J ends were trimmed by 8 bases and 1 base, with 18 bases remaining between them.

This clonotype was seen ten or more times. The chain carries TRBV6-5 and TRBJ2-5, with D tentatively TRBD2 (5 bases). Germline assignment: CDR1 MNHEY and CDR2 SVGAGI. The V end was cut by 5 bases, the J end by 5 bases, with 9 bases between. The CDR3 totals 12 residues. CDR3 sequence reads: CASSDEGETQYF. The DNA for the CDR3 is TGTGCCAGCAGTGACGAGGGCGAGACCCAGTACTTC.

This chain joins TRBV11-2 and TRBJ2-5; D remains ambiguous. Germline loops: CDR1 SGHAT, CDR2 FQNNGV. The CDR3 length is 15 residues. Trimming stripped 1 base from V and 1 base from J, with 10 bases between. Here the CDR3 reads CASSLAVAPQETQYF. The CDR3 bases are TGTGCCAGCAGCTTAGCGGTAGCACCCCAAGAGACCCAGTACTTC.

This clonotype was detected many times. This sequence joins TRBV7-9 and TRBJ1-1; D unresolved. V dropped 1 base and J dropped 11 bases, with 5 bases sitting between them. The CDR3 loop spans 10 amino acids. The germline V gene encodes CDR1 SEHNR and CDR2 FQNEAQ (reference sequence). CDR3 in amino acids: CASSLESAFF. The CDR3 nucleotides are TGTGCCAGCAGCTTAGAGTCGGCTTTCTTT.

The chain recombines TRBV19 with TRBJ2-5; 9 nucleotides line up with TRBD1. The DNA matches TRBJ2-7 better at its end, which makes the J call doubtful. Germline V gives CDR1 LNHDA, CDR2 SQIVND (reference sequence). There are 15 residues in the CDR3. The CDR3 protein is CASSIGGTGRGEQYF. CDR3 nucleotides: TGTGCCAGTAGTATAGGGGGGACAGGGCGTGGCGAGCAGTACTTC.

The genes are TRBV20-1 and TRBJ2-5; TRBD2 aligns across 7 bases. Trimming took 7 bases from V and 5 from J; bases not matched to a gene: 16. The CDR3 has 15 residues. CDR1 and CDR2 from the germline V gene are DFQATT and SNEGSKA (reference sequence). The CDR3 sequence is CSGRPSSGVGETQYF. For the CDR3, the DNA is TGCAGTGGACGCCCTTCTAGCGGAGTGGGGGAGACCCAGTACTTC.

Concerning this clonotype: Likely a read error: the CDR3 ends without its conserved phenylalanine or tryptophan. The chain combines TRBV7-9 with TRBJ1-2; TRBD1 matches 9 bases. V dropped 6 bases and J dropped 1; count of bases not matched to a gene: 3. The CDR3 totals 14 residues. Germline V gene lookup returns CDR1 SEHNR and CDR2 FQNEAQ (reference sequence). The CDR3 here is CASRLTGGNYGYTL. The DNA of the CDR3 is TGTGCCAGCAGACTGACAGGGGGTAACTATGGCTACACCCTC.

This chain links TRBV20-1 with TRBJ1-2, with D hard to call. CDR1 DFQATT and CDR2 SNEGSKA come from the germline V gene (reference sequence). This CDR3 has 13 amino acids. The V gene lost 0 bases and the J gene lost 4 bases, with 9 bases spanning the gap. The CDR3 loop is CSARDGSGYGYTF. CDR3 bases: TGCAGTGCTAGAGATGGAAGCGGCTATGGCTACACCTTC.

The chain is built from TRBV20-1 and TRBJ1-1; D gene ambiguous. This CDR3 comprises 14 residues. CDR1 DFQATT and CDR2 SNEGSKA come from the germline V gene (reference sequence). The germline V and J ends were trimmed by 0 bases and 1 base, with 9 bases remaining between them. The CDR3 DNA is TGCAGTGCTAGAGATATCAGCCAGAACACTGAAGCTTTCTTT. This codes for CSARDISQNTEAFF.

This chain uses TRBV20-1 with TRBJ1-1; D possibly corresponds to TRBD1 (5 bases). CDR1 is DFQATT and CDR2 is SNEGSKA in the germline V gene (reference sequence). The CDR3 spans 14 residues. Trimming took 0 bases from V and 4 from J, leaving 12 bases between them. CDR3 sequence: CSARENLRGTEAFF. The CDR3 DNA reads TGCAGTGCTAGAGAGAACCTTAGGGGCACTGAAGCTTTCTTT.

Points on this clonotype: A much larger clone lies one base from this, so it may be a read error. The CDR3 here is CASSRDAYEQYF. The CDR3 DNA reads as TGTGCCAGCAGCCGGGACGCCTACGAGCAGTACTTC. The chain couples TRBV12-3 or TRBV12-4 to TRBJ2-7; D assignment may be TRBD1 or TRBD2 (5 bases each). CDR3 length: 12 residues. The germline V and J ends were trimmed by 6 bases and 2 bases, with 8 bases remaining between them.

In the case of this clonotype: Germline and junction disagree at one end, which may indicate a read error. This rearrangement joins TRBV2 to TRBJ2-5; TRBD2 aligns across 8 bases. Per the germline V gene, CDR1 is SNHLY and CDR2 is FYNNEI. The CDR3 length is 16 residues. CDR3 sequence: CTSSEGPAGAQETQYF. The CDR3 coding sequence is TGTACCAGCAGTGAAGGGCCAGCGGGGGCGCAAGAGACCCAGTACTTC.

As concerns this clonotype: Relative to the germline gene, one junction end is altered; a read error may explain this. The chain employs TRBV2 and TRBJ1-1; 7 nucleotides agree with TRBD1. The V gene's germline CDR1 is SNHLY and CDR2 FYNNEI. CDR3 size: 13 residues. The CDR3 DNA reads as TGTGTCAGCAGGAGGACAGGTGAGTCTGAAGCTTTCTTT. Protein product: CVSRRTGESEAFF.

This sequence joins TRBV29-1 and TRBJ1-2; TRBD1 is a possible D gene (6 bases). The CDR3 consists of 11 residues. Trimming left V 7 bases short and J 7 bases short, with 13 bases between. From germline, CDR1 is SQVTM and CDR2 ANQGSEA. The CDR3 nucleotides read TGCAGCGCCAGTGTAGGGGGTGGCTACACCTTC. Amino acid sequence: CSASVGGGYTF.

This clonotype showed up many times. The chain joins TRBV15 to TRBJ2-7, with D perhaps matching TRBD2 (6 bases). CDR1 and CDR2 from the germline V gene are LNHNV and YYDKDF (reference sequence). CDR3 length: 15 residues. The ends were cut back, 0 bases at V and 2 bases at J, with 11 bases in the middle. CDR3 sequence reads: CATSREGGKTYEQYF. The CDR3 nucleotides read TGTGCCACCAGCAGAGAGGGCGGGAAAACCTACGAGCAGTACTTC.